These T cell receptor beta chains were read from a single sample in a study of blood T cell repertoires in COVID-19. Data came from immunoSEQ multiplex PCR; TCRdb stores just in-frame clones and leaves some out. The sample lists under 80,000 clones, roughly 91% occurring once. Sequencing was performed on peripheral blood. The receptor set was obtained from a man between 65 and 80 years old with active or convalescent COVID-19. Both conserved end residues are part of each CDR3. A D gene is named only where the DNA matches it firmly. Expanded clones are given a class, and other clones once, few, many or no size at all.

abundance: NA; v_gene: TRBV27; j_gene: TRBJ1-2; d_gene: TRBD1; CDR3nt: TGTGCCGGAACCACCTACGACAGGGTTGGTAGCTATGGCTACACCTTC; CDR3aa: CAGTTYDRVGSYGYTF
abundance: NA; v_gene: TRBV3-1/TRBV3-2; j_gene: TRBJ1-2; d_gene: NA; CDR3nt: TGTGCCAGCAGCCAACGGCACAGAAGAAACTATGGCTACACCTTC; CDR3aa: CASSQRHRRNYGYTF
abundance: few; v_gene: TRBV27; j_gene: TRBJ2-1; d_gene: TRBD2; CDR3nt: TGTGCCAGCAGTTTGGAAGCGGGAAGGCAGTTCTTC; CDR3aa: CASSLEAGRQFF
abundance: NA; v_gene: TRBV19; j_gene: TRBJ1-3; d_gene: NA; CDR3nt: TGTGCCAGTAGTATGCTGGGAGCTGGAAACACCATATATTTT; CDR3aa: CASSMLGAGNTIYF
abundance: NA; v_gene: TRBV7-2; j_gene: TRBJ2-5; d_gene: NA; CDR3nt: TGTGCCAGCAGCCCGAGTAGGGGTGGAGAGACCCAGTACTTC; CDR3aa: CASSPSRGGETQYF
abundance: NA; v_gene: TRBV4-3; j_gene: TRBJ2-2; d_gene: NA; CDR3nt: TGCGCCAGCAGCCAATCTAGCGCTGGCGGGGAGCTGTTTTTT; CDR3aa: CASSQSSAGGELFF
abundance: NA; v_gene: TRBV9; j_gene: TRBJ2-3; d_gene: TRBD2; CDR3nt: TGTGCCAGCAGCGTAGTAAGTAGCGGGACGACGCAGTATTTT; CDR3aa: CASSVVSSGTTQYF
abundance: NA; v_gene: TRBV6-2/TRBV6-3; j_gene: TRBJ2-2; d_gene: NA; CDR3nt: TGTGCCAGCAGTTACGGCGGGATTATATCGGGCGGGGAGCTGTTTTTT; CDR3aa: CASSYGGIISGGELFF
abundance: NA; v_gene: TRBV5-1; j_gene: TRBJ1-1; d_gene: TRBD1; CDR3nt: TGCGCCAGCAGCTTGGCCGGCAGGGGGCTTCAGAACACTGAAGCTTTCTTT; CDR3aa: CASSLAGRGLQNTEAFF
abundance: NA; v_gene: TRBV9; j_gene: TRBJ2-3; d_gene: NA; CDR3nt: TGTGCCAGCAGCGTAGTTGACACCGGAGGGCCAGATACGCAGTATTTT; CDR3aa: CASSVVDTGGPDTQYF
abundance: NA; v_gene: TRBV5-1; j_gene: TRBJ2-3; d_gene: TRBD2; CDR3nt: TGCGCCAGCAGCTTAGGCGGGAGGCGGACAGATACGCAGTATTTT; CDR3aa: CASSLGGRRTDTQYF
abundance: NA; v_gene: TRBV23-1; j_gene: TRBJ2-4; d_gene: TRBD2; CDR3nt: TGCGCCAGCAGTCAATCGAGGGACAGAGTAGGACTAGCGGGAGGATTAGCCAAAAACATTCAGTACTTC; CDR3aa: CASSQSRDRVGLAGGLAKNIQYF
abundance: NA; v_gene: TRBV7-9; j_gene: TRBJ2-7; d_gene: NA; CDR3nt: TGTGCCAGCAGCCCACAGGTGTCCGAGCAGTACTTC; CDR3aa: CASSPQVSEQYF
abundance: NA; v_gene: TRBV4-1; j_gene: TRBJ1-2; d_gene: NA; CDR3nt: TGCGCCAGCAGCCAAGAAGGGGGCTATGGCTACACCTTC; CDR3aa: CASSQEGGYGYTF
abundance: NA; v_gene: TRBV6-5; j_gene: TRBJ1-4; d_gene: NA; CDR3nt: TGTGCCAGCAGTTCGACTAATGAAAAACTGTTTTTT; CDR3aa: CASSSTNEKLFF
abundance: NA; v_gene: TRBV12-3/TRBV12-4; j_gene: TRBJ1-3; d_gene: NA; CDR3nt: TGTGCCAGCAGTTTAGCATGGGGCAACACCATATATTTT; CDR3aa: CASSLAWGNTIYF
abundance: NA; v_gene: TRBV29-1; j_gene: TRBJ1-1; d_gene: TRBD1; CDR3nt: TGCAGCGTTGAGTCCCAGGGGGCGACTGAAGCTTTCTTT; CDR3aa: CSVESQGATEAFF
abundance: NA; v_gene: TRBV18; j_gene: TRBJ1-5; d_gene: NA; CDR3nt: TGTGCCAGCTCCCTAGAACCGGGTAGCAATCAGCCCCAGCATTTT; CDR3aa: CASSLEPGSNQPQHF
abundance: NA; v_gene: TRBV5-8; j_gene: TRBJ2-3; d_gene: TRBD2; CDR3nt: TGTGCCAGCAGCTCGTGGGGGGGGAGTTCCTCAGATACGCAGTATTTT; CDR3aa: CASSSWGGSSSDTQYF
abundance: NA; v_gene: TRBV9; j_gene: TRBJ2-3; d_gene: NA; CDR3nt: TGTGCCAGCAGTAGAGGAGGGGCCGCTAGCACAGATACGCAGTATTTT; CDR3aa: CASSRGGAASTDTQYF
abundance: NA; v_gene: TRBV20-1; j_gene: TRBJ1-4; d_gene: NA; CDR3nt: TGCAGTGCTAGTCCGTCCGGGGGGACAAATAATGAAAAACTGTTTTTT; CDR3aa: CSASPSGGTNNEKLFF
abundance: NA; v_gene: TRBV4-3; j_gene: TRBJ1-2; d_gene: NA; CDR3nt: TGCGCCAGCAGCCCATGGACAGAGGGGGGGGTTAACTATGGCTACACCTTC; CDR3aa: CASSPWTEGGVNYGYTF
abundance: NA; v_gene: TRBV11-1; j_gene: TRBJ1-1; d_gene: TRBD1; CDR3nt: TGTGCCAGCAGCTTGGGGACAGGGGGGATTATGGAAGCTTTCTTT; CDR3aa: CASSLGTGGIMEAFF
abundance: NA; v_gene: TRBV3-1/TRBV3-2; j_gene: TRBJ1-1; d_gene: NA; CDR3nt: TGTGCCAGTAAAAGGGGTAACACTGAAGCTTTCTTT; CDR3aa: CASKRGNTEAFF
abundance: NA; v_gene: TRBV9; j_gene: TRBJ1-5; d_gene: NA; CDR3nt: TGTGCCAGCAGCGTTAGCGGCGGGTTGGCACAGCCCCAGCATTTT; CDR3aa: CASSVSGGLAQPQHF
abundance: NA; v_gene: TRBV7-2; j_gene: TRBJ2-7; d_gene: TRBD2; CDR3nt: TGTGCCAGCAGCGAGAGGCCTAGCGGGCTCTACGAGCAGTACTTC; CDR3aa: CASSERPSGLYEQYF
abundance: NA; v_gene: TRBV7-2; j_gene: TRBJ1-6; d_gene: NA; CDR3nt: TGTGCCAGCAGCGAGAGACCACAGGGACGTGGGTCACCCCTCCACTTT; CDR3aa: CASSERPQGRGSPLHF
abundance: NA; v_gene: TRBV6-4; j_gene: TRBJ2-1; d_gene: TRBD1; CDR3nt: TGTGCCAGCAGTCCCACCAGGGGGGGACAGGGTTCCTACAATGAGCAGTTCTTC; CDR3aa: CASSPTRGGQGSYNEQFF
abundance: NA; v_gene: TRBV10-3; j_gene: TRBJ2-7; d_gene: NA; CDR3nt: TGTGCCATCAGTCCCAGCCGAGGGTACGAGCAGTACTTC; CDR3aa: CAISPSRGYEQYF
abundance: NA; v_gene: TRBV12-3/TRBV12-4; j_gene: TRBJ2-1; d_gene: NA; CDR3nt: TGTGCCAGCAGCATGGGGAGGTACAATGAGCAGTTCTTC; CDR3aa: CASSMGRYNEQFF
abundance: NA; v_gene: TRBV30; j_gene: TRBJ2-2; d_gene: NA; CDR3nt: TGTGCCTGGAGGGTTGACAGGATGAACACCGGGGAGCTGTTTTTT; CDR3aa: CAWRVDRMNTGELFF
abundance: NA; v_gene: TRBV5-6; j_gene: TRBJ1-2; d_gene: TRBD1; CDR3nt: TGTGCCAGCAGCAGGGACAGGGTTAACTATGGCTACACCTTC; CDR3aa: CASSRDRVNYGYTF
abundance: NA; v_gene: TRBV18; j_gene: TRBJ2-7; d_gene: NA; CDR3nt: TGTGCCAGCTCACTCGCGGTCCCGTTCTACGAGCAGTACTTC; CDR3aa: CASSLAVPFYEQYF
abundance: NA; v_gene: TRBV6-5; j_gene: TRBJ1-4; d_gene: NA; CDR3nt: TGTGCCAGCAGTTACAGGACAAGTGCAACTAATGAAAAACTGTTTTTT; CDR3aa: CASSYRTSATNEKLFF
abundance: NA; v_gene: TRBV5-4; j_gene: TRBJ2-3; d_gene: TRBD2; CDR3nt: TGTGCCAGCAGTTCTAGCGGGGGGCTAACAGATACGCAGTATTTT; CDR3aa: CASSSSGGLTDTQYF
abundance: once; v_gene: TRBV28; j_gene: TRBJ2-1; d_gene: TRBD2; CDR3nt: TGTGCCAGCAGTTTACATGGGACTAGCGGGACCGATGAGCAGTTCTTC; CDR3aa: CASSLHGTSGTDEQFF
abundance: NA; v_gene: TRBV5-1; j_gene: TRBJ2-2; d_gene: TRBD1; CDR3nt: TGCGCCAGCAGCCCTGGACAGGGGGCAGTCGGGGAGCTGTTTTTT; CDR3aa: CASSPGQGAVGELFF
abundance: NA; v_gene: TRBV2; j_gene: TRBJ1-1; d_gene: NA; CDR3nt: TGTGCCAGCAGGGTGGAGACGGGAGCTTTCTTT; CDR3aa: CASRVETGAFF
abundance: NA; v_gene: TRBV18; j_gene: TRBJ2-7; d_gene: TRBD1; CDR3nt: TGTGCCAGCTCACTTGACAGGGGGCCCTCCTACGAGCAGTACTTC; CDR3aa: CASSLDRGPSYEQYF
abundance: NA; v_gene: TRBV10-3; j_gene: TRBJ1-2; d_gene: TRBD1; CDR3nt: TGTGCCATCAGGGGACAGGGGAAGAACTATGGCTACACCTTC; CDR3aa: CAIRGQGKNYGYTF